One sample yielded the 10 T cell receptor beta chains listed below, sequenced in a study of blood T cells in healthy people across ages. PCR was performed a second time for about 7 to 11 cycles using a sample-barcoded 5' primer and a J-beta primer mix. TCRdb fed the 5' RACE reads into MiXCR, producing one record per CDR3 protein. The sample comprises over a million distinct CDR3 sequences, around 42% of which are singletons, and 7.9% rests with the top ten. Input material: blood. The receptors were gathered from a woman between 18 and 30 years old in good health.

J is TRBJ2-4 and V is TRBV27; D may be TRBD1 (5 bases). CDR3 length: 15 amino acids. Trimming removed 8 bases at V and 0 bases at J, with 14 bases between. Germline V lookup: CDR1 MNHEY, CDR2 SMNVEV (reference sequence). CDR3 DNA: TGTGCCAGCGCCCTCGTAGGGGCAGCCAAAAACATTCAGTACTTC. It is translated as CASALVGAAKNIQYF.

This clonotype was seen once. This chain uses TRBV11-2 with TRBJ2-5, with D uncertain. The V end lost 3 bases, the J end lost 1 base, and 12 bases lay between the germline ends. CDR3 length: 15 amino acids. CDR1 and CDR2 from the germline V gene are SGHAT and FQNNGV. The CDR3 coding sequence is TGTGCCAGCAGCTTGCGGCACGAGCCCCAAGAGACCCAGTACTTC. This gives the protein CASSLRHEPQETQYF.

This clonotype was seen a single time. V usage is TRBV11-2 and J usage is TRBJ2-7; D gene unclear. Deletions cut 2 bases from V and 5 bases from J, with 7 bases between. CDR3 length equals 12 residues. Germline loops: CDR1 SGHAT, CDR2 FQNNGV. The CDR3 sequence is CASSLYLDEQYF. CDR3 DNA: TGTGCCAGCAGCTTATATCTCGACGAGCAGTACTTC.

The chain links TRBV6-1 to TRBJ1-2; 9 positions agree with TRBD1. J gave up 4 bases and V 8 bases, and 11 bases lay outside the gene matches. This CDR3 is built from 15 residues. Germline V gives CDR1 MNHNS, CDR2 SASEGT. CDR3 in amino acids: CASHRDRALVYGYTF. In DNA, the CDR3 is TGTGCCAGCCACCGGGACAGGGCCTTAGTCTATGGCTACACCTTC.

Only a few counts were recorded for this clonotype. The CDR3 loop is CASTSGAIDTQYF. In nucleotides, the CDR3 is TGTGCCAGCACTTCAGGGGCTATAGATACGCAGTATTTT. This sequence joins TRBV6-1 and TRBJ2-3; D is perhaps TRBD1 (6 bases). Germline V gene data show CDR1 as MNHNS and CDR2 as SASEGT. The CDR3 contains 13 residues. V lost 7 bases, J lost 5 bases, and 13 bases lay in between.

The chain carries TRBV5-1 and TRBJ1-4, with 7 nucleotides matching TRBD1. The CDR3 is 15 residues long. CDR1 SGHRS and CDR2 YFSETQ come from the germline V gene. The V segment lost 4 bases and the J segment 0 bases; nucleotides outside the gene matches: 3. The CDR3 loop reads CASSMDRPTNEKLFF. Written as DNA, the CDR3 is TGCGCCAGCAGCATGGACAGGCCAACTAATGAAAAACTGTTTTTT.

The chain carries TRBV28 and TRBJ1-2; tentative D call: TRBD1 (6 bases). Germline loops: CDR1 MDHEN, CDR2 SYDVKM. Trimming pared 6 bases from V and 5 bases from J, leaving 19 bases between. CDR3 length: 15 amino acids. The DNA of the CDR3 is TGTGCCAGCAGGCCGGCCCGGGGGGGCGGGTATGGCTACACCTTC. Translation gives CASRPARGGGYGYTF.

This clonotype was detected a few times. The V and J genes are TRBV3-1 and TRBJ2-1; TRBD2 is a possible D gene (5 bases). The J call may be faulty, since TRBJ2-7 better matches the DNA end. This CDR3 has 16 residues. Per the germline V gene, CDR1 is LGHDT and CDR2 is YNNKEL (reference sequence). The CDR3, as DNA: TGTGCCAGCAGCCCCCGGGGTAGGAGCTCCTACAATGAGCAGTACTTC. Amino acid sequence: CASSPRGRSSYNEQYF.

V and J are TRBV12-3 or TRBV12-4 and TRBJ2-5; 7 bases match TRBD2. The CDR3 spans 15 residues. Trimming cost V 5 bases and J 2 bases; bases outside gene matches: 8. The CDR3 DNA reads as TGTGCCAGCAGTCTTTGGACTAGGAATCAAGAGACCCAGTACTTC. Amino acids: CASSLWTRNQETQYF.

The V and J genes are TRBV29-1 and TRBJ2-3, with TRBD2 matching over 15 bases. This CDR3 is built from 17 residues. Germline V gene data show CDR1 as SQVTM and CDR2 as ANQGSEA. V trimming: 6 bases; J trimming: 1 base; junction bases outside the gene matches: 8. For the CDR3, the DNA is TGCAGCGTGCTCGGACTAGCGGGAGGGGGAGGCACAGATACGCAGTATTTT. Translating it yields CSVLGLAGGGGTDTQYF.